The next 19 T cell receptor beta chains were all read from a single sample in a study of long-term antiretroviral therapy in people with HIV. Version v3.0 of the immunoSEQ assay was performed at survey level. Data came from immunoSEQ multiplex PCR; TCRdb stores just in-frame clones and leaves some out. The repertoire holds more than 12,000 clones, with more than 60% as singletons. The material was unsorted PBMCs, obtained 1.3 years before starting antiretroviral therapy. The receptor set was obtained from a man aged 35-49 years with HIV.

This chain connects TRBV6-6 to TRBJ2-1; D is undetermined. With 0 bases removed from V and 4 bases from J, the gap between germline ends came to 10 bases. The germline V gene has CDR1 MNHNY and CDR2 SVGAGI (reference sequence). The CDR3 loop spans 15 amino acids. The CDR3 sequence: CASSYSTGVYNEQFF. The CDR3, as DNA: TGTGCCAGCAGTTACTCGACTGGGGTATACAATGAGCAGTTCTTC.

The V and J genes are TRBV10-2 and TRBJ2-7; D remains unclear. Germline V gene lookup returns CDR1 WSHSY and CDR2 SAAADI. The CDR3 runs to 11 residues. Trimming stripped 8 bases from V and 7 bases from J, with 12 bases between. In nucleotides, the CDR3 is TGCGCCAGCGGAAGGGTCGGGGAGCAGTACTTC. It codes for CASGRVGEQYF.

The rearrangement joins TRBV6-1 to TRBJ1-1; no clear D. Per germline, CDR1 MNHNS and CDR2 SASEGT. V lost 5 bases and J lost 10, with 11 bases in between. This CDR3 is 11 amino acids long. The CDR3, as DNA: TGTGCCAGCAGTAATTCTATCGGAGCTTTCTTT. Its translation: CASSNSIGAFF.

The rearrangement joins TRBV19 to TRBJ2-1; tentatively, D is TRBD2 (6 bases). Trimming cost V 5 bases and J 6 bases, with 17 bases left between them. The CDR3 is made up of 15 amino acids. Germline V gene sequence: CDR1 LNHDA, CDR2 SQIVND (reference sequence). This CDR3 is CASSLARLTSNEQFF. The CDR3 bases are TGTGCCAGTAGTCTTGCCCGCTTGACTAGCAATGAGCAGTTCTTC.

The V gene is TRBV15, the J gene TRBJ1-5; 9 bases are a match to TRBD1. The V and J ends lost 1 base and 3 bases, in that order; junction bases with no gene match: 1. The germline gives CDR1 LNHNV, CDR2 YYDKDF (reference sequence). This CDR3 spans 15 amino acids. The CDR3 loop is CATSRGTGVNQPQHF. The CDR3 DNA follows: TGTGCCACCAGCAGAGGGACAGGGGTCAATCAGCCCCAGCATTTT.

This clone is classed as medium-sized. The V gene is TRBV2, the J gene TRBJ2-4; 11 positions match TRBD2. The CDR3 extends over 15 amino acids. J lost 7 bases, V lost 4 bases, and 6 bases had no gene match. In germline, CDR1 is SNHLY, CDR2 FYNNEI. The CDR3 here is CASSAPGLAANIQYF. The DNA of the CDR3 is TGTGCCAGCAGTGCCCCGGGACTAGCGGCTAACATTCAGTACTTC.

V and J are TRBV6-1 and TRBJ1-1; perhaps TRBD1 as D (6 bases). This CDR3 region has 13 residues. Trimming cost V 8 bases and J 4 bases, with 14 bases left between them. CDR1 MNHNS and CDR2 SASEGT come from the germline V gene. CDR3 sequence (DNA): TGTGCCAGCTGGGGGCAGGGCGTCACTGAAGCTTTCTTT. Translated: CASWGQGVTEAFF.

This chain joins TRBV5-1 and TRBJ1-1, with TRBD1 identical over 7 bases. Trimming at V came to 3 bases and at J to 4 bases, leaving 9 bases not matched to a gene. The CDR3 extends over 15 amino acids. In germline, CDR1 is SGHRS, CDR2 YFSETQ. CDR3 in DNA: TGCGCCAGCAGCTCGAACAGGGGAAGTAGCACTGAAGCTTTCTTT. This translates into CASSSNRGSSTEAFF.

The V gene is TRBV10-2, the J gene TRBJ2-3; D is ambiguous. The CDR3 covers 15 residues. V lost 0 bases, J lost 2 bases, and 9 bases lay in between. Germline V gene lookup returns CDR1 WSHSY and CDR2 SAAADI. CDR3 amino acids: CASSESYPTTDTQYF. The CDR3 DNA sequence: TGCGCCAGCAGTGAGTCGTACCCCACCACAGATACGCAGTATTTT.

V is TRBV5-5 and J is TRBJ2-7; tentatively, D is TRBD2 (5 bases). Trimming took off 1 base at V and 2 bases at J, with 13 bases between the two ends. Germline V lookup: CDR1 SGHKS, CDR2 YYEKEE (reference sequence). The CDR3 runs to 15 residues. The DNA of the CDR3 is TGTGCCAGCAGCTTGAAGGAGGTAGTGGCCTACGAGCAGTACTTC. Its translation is CASSLKEVVAYEQYF.

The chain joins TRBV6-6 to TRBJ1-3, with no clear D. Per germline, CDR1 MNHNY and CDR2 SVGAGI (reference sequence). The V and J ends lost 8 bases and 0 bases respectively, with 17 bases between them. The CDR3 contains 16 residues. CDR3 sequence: CASSSPALPSGNTIYF. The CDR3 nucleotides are TGTGCCAGCTCCTCCCCGGCCCTACCCTCTGGAAACACCATATATTTT.

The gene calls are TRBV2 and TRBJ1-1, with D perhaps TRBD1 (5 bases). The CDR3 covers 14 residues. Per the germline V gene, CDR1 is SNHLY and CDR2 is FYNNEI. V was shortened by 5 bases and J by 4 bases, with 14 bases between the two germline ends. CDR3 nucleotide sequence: TGTGCCAGCAGTCCCCGACTCGGGGGCACTGAAGCTTTCTTT. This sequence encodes CASSPRLGGTEAFF. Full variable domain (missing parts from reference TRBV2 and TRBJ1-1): EPEVTQTPSHQVTQMGQEVILRCVPISNHLYFYWYRQILGQKVEFLVSFYNNEISEKSEIFDDQFSVERPDGSNFTLKIRSTKLEDSAMYFCASSPRLGGTEAFFGQGTRLTVV.

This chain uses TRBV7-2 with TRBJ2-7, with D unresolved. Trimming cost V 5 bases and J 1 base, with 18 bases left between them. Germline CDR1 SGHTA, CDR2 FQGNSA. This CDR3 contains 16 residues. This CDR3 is CASSPNGFLGSYEQYF. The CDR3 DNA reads TGTGCCAGCAGCCCCAACGGATTTCTGGGGTCCTACGAGCAGTACTTC.

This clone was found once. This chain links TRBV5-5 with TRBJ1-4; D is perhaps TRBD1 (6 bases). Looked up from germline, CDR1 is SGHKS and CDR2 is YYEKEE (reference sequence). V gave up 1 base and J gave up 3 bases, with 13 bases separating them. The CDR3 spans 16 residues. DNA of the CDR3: TGTGCCAGCAGCTTGAGGCAGGGGTGGGCTAATGAAAAACTGTTTTTT. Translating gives CASSLRQGWANEKLFF.

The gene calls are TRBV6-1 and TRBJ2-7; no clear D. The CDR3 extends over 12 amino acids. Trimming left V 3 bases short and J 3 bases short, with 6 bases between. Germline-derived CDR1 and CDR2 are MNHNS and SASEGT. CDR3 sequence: CASSDGSYEQYF. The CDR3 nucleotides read TGTGCCAGCAGTGATGGTAGCTACGAGCAGTACTTC.

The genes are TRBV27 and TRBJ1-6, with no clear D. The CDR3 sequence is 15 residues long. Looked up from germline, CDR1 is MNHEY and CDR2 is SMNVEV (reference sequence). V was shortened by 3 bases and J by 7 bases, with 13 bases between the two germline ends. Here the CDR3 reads CASSFSTVGNSPLHF. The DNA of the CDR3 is TGTGCCAGCAGTTTTTCTACGGTGGGCAATTCACCCCTCCACTTT.

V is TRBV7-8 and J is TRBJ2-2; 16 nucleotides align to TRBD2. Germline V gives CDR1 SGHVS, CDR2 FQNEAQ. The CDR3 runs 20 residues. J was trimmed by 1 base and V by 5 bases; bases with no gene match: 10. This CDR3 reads CASSHPSGLAGGRNTGELFF. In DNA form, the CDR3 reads TGTGCCAGCAGCCACCCTTCGGGACTAGCGGGGGGGCGGAACACCGGGGAGCTGTTTTTT.

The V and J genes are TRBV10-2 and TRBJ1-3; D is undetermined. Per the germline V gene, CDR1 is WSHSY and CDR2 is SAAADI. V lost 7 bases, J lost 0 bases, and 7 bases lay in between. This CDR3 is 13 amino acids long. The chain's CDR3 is CASTWDSGNTIYF. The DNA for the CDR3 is TGCGCCAGCACGTGGGACTCTGGAAACACCATATATTTT.

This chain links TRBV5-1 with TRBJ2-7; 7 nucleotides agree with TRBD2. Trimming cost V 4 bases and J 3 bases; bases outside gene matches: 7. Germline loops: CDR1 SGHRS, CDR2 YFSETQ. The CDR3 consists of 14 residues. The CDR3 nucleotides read TGCGCCAGCAGCCTAACTAGCGCCAACTACGAGCAGTACTTC. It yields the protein CASSLTSANYEQYF.